These T cell receptor beta chains were read from a single sample in a study of T cell responses to AZD1222 COVID-19 vaccine. Here immunoSEQ multiplex PCR was the method, and the copy in TCRdb shows in-frame clones only, minus some. The repertoire holds about 130,000 clones, 93% seen once, with about 5% in the top ten. The sequencing here drew on peripheral blood, taken on day 0 of AZD1222 vaccination. These receptors were collected from an adult in good health. CDR3s include the opening cysteine and the closing phenylalanine or tryptophan. D genes are given only for firm matches. Where a row states a size, it is once, few, many or the class of an expanded clone; other rows omit it.

>TRBD1|TRBV19|TRBJ2-2|NA
CASSTRTGGNTGELFF
TGTGCCAGTAGTACTCGGACAGGGGGGAACACCGGGGAGCTGTTTTTT
>NA|TRBV28|TRBJ1-4|NA
CASSLVAPRNEKLFF
TGTGCCAGCAGTTTAGTGGCCCCAAGGAATGAAAAACTGTTTTTT
>NA|TRBV12-3/TRBV12-4|TRBJ2-1|NA
CASSLGPQNEQFF
TGTGCCAGCAGTTTAGGACCCCAGAATGAGCAGTTCTTC
>NA|TRBV6-1|TRBJ1-2|NA
CASSDWGIGYGYTF
TGTGCCAGCAGTGATTGGGGGATAGGCTATGGCTACACCTTC
>NA|TRBV7-9|TRBJ2-2|NA
CASSAGQRNTGELFF
TGTGCCAGCAGCGCGGGACAGAGAAACACCGGGGAGCTGTTTTTT
>NA|TRBV12-3/TRBV12-4|TRBJ1-6|NA
CASSFASPLHF
TGTGCCAGCAGTTTTGCTTCACCCCTCCACTTT
>NA|TRBV5-1|TRBJ2-7|NA
CASSLDSREQYF
TGCGCCAGCAGCTTGGATAGTCGGGAGCAGTACTTC
>NA|TRBV19|TRBJ2-4|NA
CASSIVGLSKNIQYF
TGTGCCAGTAGTATAGTTGGTTTAAGCAAAAACATTCAGTACTTC
>NA|TRBV27|TRBJ2-1|NA
CASTLGAEQFF
TGTGCCAGCACTCTTGGGGCTGAGCAGTTCTTC
>TRBD1|TRBV29-1|TRBJ1-1|NA
CSVEDRDRGRLQFVTEAFF
TGCAGCGTTGAAGACCGGGACAGGGGGCGACTTCAGTTTGTGACTGAAGCTTTCTTT
>TRBD1|TRBV4-1|TRBJ1-1|NA
CASSLDPGQALSF
TGCGCCAGCAGCCTAGACCCGGGACAGGCCCTTTCATTT
>TRBD1|TRBV27|TRBJ2-7|NA
CASSLLTGEQYF
TGTGCCAGCAGTTTACTGACAGGGGAGCAGTACTTC
>TRBD2|TRBV7-9|TRBJ2-1|NA
CASSPGAGGPHNEQFF
TGTGCCAGCAGCCCCGGTGCGGGAGGGCCCCACAATGAGCAGTTCTTC
>TRBD2|TRBV18|TRBJ2-5|NA
CASSQPGLAIETQYF
TGTGCCAGCTCACAACCGGGACTAGCGATCGAGACCCAGTACTTC
>NA|TRBV19|TRBJ1-5|NA
CASRREGIEPQHF
TGTGCCAGTAGGAGGGAGGGGATTGAGCCCCAGCATTTT
>NA|TRBV6-2/TRBV6-3|TRBJ1-2|NA
CASSPDSANYGYTF
TGTGCCAGCAGCCCGGACAGCGCTAACTATGGCTACACCTTC
>TRBD1|TRBV14|TRBJ2-1|NA
CASSPSMDRAYNEQFF
TGTGCCAGCAGCCCATCGATGGACAGGGCCTACAATGAGCAGTTCTTC
>TRBD1|TRBV7-2|TRBJ2-5|few
CASRPPGQGETQYF
TGTGCCAGCAGACCCCCCGGACAGGGAGAGACCCAGTACTTC
>NA|TRBV19|TRBJ1-1|NA
CASSTHQGRAEAFF
TGTGCCAGTAGTACTCACCAGGGAAGGGCTGAAGCTTTCTTT
>NA|TRBV7-8|TRBJ1-2|NA
CASSLSSQGKYGYTF
TGTGCCAGCAGCTTAAGTAGCCAGGGGAAATATGGCTACACCTTC
>NA|TRBV7-2|TRBJ1-1|NA
CASTLGVVGTEAFF
TGTGCCAGCACCCTAGGGGTCGTGGGCACTGAAGCTTTCTTT
>TRBD2|TRBV4-3|TRBJ2-3|NA
CASSQVIQREGHTGDTQYF
TGCGCCAGCAGCCAAGTGATCCAGCGGGAGGGCCACACGGGGGATACGCAGTATTTT
>NA|TRBV30|TRBJ1-4|few
CAWSIREKLFF
TGTGCCTGGTCAATCAGAGAAAAACTGTTTTTT
>TRBD1|TRBV5-1|TRBJ1-2|once
CASSQGDYGYTF
TGCGCCAGCAGCCAGGGGGACTATGGCTACACCTTC
>NA|TRBV25-1|TRBJ2-7|NA
CASSESGADEQYF
TGTGCCAGCAGTGAATCGGGGGCGGACGAGCAGTACTTC
>TRBD1|TRBV7-8|TRBJ2-7|NA
CASRSDRDRLYEQYF
TGTGCCAGCAGGTCGGACCGGGACAGACTCTACGAGCAGTACTTC
>NA|TRBV12-2|TRBJ2-1|NA
CASRPPTGGGLEQFF
TGTGCAAGTCGCCCCCCAACGGGGGGAGGACTTGAGCAGTTCTTC
>NA|TRBV7-2|TRBJ2-3|NA
CASSLGSLDTDTQYF
TGTGCCAGCAGCTTAGGCTCTTTGGACACAGATACGCAGTATTTT
>NA|TRBV10-3|TRBJ1-2|NA
CAIGSPLTLSGYTF
TGTGCCATCGGGAGCCCCTTAACACTCAGTGGCTACACCTTC
>TRBD2|TRBV30|TRBJ2-3|once
CAWSARGGLYTQYF
TGTGCCTGGAGTGCGCGGGGGGGTTTATATACGCAGTATTTT
>NA|TRBV28|TRBJ1-2|NA
CASRAPGGYGYTF
TGTGCCAGCAGAGCCCCGGGGGGCTATGGCTACACCTTC
>NA|TRBV6-1|TRBJ2-1|NA
CASSEDPASREQFF
TGTGCCAGCAGTGAAGACCCCGCCTCGCGGGAGCAGTTCTTC
>TRBD2|TRBV7-9|TRBJ2-1|NA
CASSLSEAGLYNEQFF
TGTGCCAGCAGCTTAAGTGAAGCGGGACTCTACAATGAGCAGTTCTTC
>TRBD2|TRBV6-5|TRBJ2-7|NA
CASSLTLAGNSYEQYF
TGTGCCAGCAGTTTGACTCTAGCGGGGAACTCCTACGAGCAGTACTTC
>NA|TRBV7-2|TRBJ1-2|NA
CASSFDSNYGYTF
TGTGCCAGCAGCTTCGACAGTAACTATGGCTACACCTTC
>NA|TRBV30|TRBJ1-2|NA
CAWREAEYGYTF
TGTGCCTGGAGGGAAGCGGAATATGGCTACACCTTC
>NA|TRBV2|TRBJ1-5|few
CASSGGGQPQHF
TGTGCCAGCAGTGGGGGAGGGCAGCCCCAGCATTTT
>TRBD1|TRBV12-3/TRBV12-4|TRBJ1-2|once
CASTDRGGGYTF
TGTGCCAGCACGGACAGGGGGGGTGGCTACACCTTC
>NA|TRBV6-5|TRBJ1-1|NA
CASSKAAGGYTEAFF
TGTGCCAGCAGTAAGGCCGCGGGGGGATACACTGAAGCTTTCTTT
>NA|TRBV7-9|TRBJ2-2|NA
CASPKEGELFF
TGTGCCAGCCCCAAAGAGGGGGAGCTGTTTTTT
>NA|TRBV27|TRBJ2-2|NA
CASSAQGGPTGELFF
TGTGCCAGCAGTGCGCAGGGGGGACCCACCGGGGAGCTGTTTTTT
>NA|TRBV28|TRBJ2-1|NA
CASSRADEQFF
TGTGCCAGCAGTAGGGCCGACGAGCAGTTCTTC